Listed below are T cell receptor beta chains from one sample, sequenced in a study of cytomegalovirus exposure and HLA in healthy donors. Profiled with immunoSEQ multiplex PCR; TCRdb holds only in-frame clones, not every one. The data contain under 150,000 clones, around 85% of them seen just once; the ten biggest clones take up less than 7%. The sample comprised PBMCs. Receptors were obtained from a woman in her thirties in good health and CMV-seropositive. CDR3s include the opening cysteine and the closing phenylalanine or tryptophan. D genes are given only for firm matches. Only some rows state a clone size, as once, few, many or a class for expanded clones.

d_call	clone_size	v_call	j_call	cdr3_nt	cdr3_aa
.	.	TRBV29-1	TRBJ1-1	TGCAGCGTTGTAGGGGCAGGAAACACTGAAGCTTTCTTT	CSVVGAGNTEAFF
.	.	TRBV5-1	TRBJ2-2	TGCGCCAGCAGCTTGGGGCAGTTCAACACCGGGGAGCTGTTTTTT	CASSLGQFNTGELFF
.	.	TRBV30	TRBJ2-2	TGTGCCTCGGAGCGGACTGGAGCGAACACCGGGGAGCTGTTTTTT	CASERTGANTGELFF
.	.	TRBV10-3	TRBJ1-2	TGTGCCATCAGTGAGGATGGACAGTACTACACCTTC	CAISEDGQYYTF
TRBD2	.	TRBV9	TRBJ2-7	TGTGCCAGCAGCAGAATAGCGGGGGACGAGCAGTACTTC	CASSRIAGDEQYF
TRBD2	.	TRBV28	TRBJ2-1	TGTGCCAGCAGTCCCTGGGGACTAGCGGGAGAGAGAGGGCAGTTCTTC	CASSPWGLAGERGQFF
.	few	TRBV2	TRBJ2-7	TGTGCCAGCAGGGCAGGGAGGCACGAGCAGTACTTC	CASRAGRHEQYF
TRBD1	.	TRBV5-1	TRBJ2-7	TGCGCCAGCAGCTTGGGCCCAGCTGAGGGGACAGGGTTCTACGAGCAGTACTTC	CASSLGPAEGTGFYEQYF
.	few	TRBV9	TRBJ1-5	TGTGCCAGCAGCTCGGGTGATCATCAGCCCCAGCATTTT	CASSSGDHQPQHF
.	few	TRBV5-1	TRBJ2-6	TGCGCCAGCAGCTTGGAATCAGGGGTTGGGGCCAACGTCCTGACTTTC	CASSLESGVGANVLTF
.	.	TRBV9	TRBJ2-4	TGTGCCAGCAGCGACGGATCCCAAGGGGACATTCAGTACTTC	CASSDGSQGDIQYF
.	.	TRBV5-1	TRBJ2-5	TGCGCCAGCACCTCCACCGGGGTCCAAGAGACCCAGTACTTC	CASTSTGVQETQYF
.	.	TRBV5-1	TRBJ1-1	TGCGCCAGCAGCTTGAGGCCAGGAGGGAACACTGAAGCTTTCTTT	CASSLRPGGNTEAFF
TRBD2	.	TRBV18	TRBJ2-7	TGTGCCAGCTCAGGGACTAGCTCCCACGGCCACGAGCAGTACTTC	CASSGTSSHGHEQYF
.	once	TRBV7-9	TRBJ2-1	TGTGCCAGCCCGGAGTTAGGGGGAAAAAGCAATGAGCAGTTCTTC	CASPELGGKSNEQFF
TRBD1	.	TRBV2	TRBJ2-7	TGTGCCAGCAGGGCCGGGACAGGGGCTTACGAGCAGTACTTC	CASRAGTGAYEQYF
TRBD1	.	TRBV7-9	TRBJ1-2	TGTGCCAGCAGCTCGACAGGGGACTATGGCTACACCTTC	CASSSTGDYGYTF
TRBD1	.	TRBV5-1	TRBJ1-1	TGCGCCAGCAGCTTTAGGGGGACAGGGGGAGGAACTGAAGCTTTCTTT	CASSFRGTGGGTEAFF
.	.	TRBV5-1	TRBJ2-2	TGCGCCAGCAGCCCGGTCGCTAACACCGGGGAGCTGTTTTTT	CASSPVANTGELFF
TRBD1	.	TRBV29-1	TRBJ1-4	TGCAGCGTTGAGGGAGGCAGGGGGACCTATGAAAAACTGTTTTTT	CSVEGGRGTYEKLFF
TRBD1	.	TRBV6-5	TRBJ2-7	TGTGCCAGCAGTGTGGGACAGGGCCTCTCCTACGAGCAGTACTTC	CASSVGQGLSYEQYF
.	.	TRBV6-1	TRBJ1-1	TGTGCCAGCAGTGAAGCTGGGGGGTGGAACACTGAAGCTTTCTTT	CASSEAGGWNTEAFF
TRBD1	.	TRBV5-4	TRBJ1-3	TGTGCCAGCAGCTTTCAGGGGGCCGCTGGAAACACCATATATTTT	CASSFQGAAGNTIYF
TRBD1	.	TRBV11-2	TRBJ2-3	TGTGCCAGCAGCCCACAGGGGGCGAGCACAGATACGCAGTATTTT	CASSPQGASTDTQYF
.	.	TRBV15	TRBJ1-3	TGTGCCACCGGTCGGGATGGAAACACCATATATTTT	CATGRDGNTIYF
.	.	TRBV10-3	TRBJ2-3	TGTGCCATCAGTCCGACAGAACTCAGCACAGATACGCAGTATTTT	CAISPTELSTDTQYF
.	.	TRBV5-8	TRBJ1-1	TGTGCCAGCGGCTTGGGACTGCTGAACACTGAAGCTTTCTTT	CASGLGLLNTEAFF
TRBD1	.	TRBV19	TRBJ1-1	TGTGCCAGTAGCAAACAGGGGGGGAACACTGAAGCTTTCTTT	CASSKQGGNTEAFF
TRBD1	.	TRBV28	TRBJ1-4	TGTGCCAGCAGTTTAGCCGGGACAGGGGGTGAAAAACTGTTTTTT	CASSLAGTGGEKLFF
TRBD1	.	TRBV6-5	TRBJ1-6	TGTGCCAGCAGTTCTCAGGACAGGGGTAATTCACCCCTCCACTTT	CASSSQDRGNSPLHF
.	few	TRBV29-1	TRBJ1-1	TGCAGCGTAAACAGGGACCGGAGGACTGAAGCTTTCTTT	CSVNRDRRTEAFF
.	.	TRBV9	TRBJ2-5	TGTGCCAGCAGCGTAGCAGGGGGGACATCGTACCAAGAGACCCAGTACTTC	CASSVAGGTSYQETQYF
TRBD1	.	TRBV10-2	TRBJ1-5	TGCGCCACCGGGACAGGGACAATATATAGCAATCAGCCCCAGCATTTT	CATGTGTIYSNQPQHF
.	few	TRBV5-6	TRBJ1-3	TGTGCCAGCAGCTTGACGGGGTCTTTGATGTCTGGAAACACCATATATTTT	CASSLTGSLMSGNTIYF
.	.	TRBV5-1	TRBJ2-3	TGCGCCAGCAGTTCCAACAGTTACCGCACAGATACGCAGTATTTT	CASSSNSYRTDTQYF
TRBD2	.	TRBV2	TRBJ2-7	TGTGCCAGCAGTGAGGGGCTAGCGGGTTTCTACGAGCAGTACTTC	CASSEGLAGFYEQYF
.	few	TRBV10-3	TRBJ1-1	TGTGCCATCTCCGGGCAGGGGACTGAAGCTTTCTTT	CAISGQGTEAFF
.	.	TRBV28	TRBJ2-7	TGTGCCAGCAGTTCGGGACTCTTCTACGAGCAGTACTTC	CASSSGLFYEQYF
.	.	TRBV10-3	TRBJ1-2	TGTGCCATCAGTGATGGAGGGCAGGTTGGCTACACCTTC	CAISDGGQVGYTF
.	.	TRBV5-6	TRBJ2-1	TGTGCCAGCTTCGGAAACTATTACAATGAGCAGTTCTTC	CASFGNYYNEQFF
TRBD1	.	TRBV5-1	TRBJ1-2	TGCGCCAGCAGCCACGGACAGGGGGATGGAGGCTACACCTTC	CASSHGQGDGGYTF
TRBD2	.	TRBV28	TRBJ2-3	TGTGCCAGCAGTTCCCCCTTGGTTCGGGAGGGGTCAGATACGCAGTATTTT	CASSSPLVREGSDTQYF
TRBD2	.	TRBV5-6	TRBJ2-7	TGTGCCAGCAGCTGTGTAGTAGCGGGAGAAACCCACGAGCAGTACTTC	CASSCVVAGETHEQYF
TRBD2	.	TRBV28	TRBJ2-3	TGTGCCAGCAGCCTAGCGGGGGCCTCAGATACGCAGTATTTT	CASSLAGASDTQYF
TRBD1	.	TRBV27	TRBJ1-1	TGTGCCAGCAGCCTCAGGGGGGCTGGGAACACTGAAGCTTTCTTT	CASSLRGAGNTEAFF
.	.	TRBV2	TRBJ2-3	TGTGCCAGCAGTTGGACTACCACAGATACGCAGTATTTT	CASSWTTTDTQYF
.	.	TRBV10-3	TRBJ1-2	TGTGCCATCAGTGAGTCTAGTGTCTATGGCTACACCTTC	CAISESSVYGYTF
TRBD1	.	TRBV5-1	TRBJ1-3	TGCGCCAGCAGCTTGGTCCAGGGGGCGATTGGAAACACCATATATTTT	CASSLVQGAIGNTIYF
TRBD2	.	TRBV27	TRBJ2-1	TGTGCCAGCAGTTTACGACTAGCGGGGATCAATGAGCAGTTCTTC	CASSLRLAGINEQFF
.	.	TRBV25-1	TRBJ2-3	TGTGCCAGCAGTGTAGGGGGGGATTCGCAGTATTTT	CASSVGGDSQYF
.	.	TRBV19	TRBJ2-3	TGTGGATTACCTGCGAAGTTGAGAACTGATACGCAGTATTTT	CGLPAKLRTDTQYF
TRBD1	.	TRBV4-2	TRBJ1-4	TGTGCCAGCAGACAGCCCTGGACAGGGGAAGATGAAAAACTGTTTTTT	CASRQPWTGEDEKLFF
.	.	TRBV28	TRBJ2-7	TGTGCCAGCAGTTTAATCAGCGTGGACGAGCAGTACTTC	CASSLISVDEQYF
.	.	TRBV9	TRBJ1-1	TGTGCCAGCAGCGTAGCCGGGGAAGGGACTGAAGCTTTCTTT	CASSVAGEGTEAFF
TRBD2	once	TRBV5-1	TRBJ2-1	TGCGCCAGCAGCTTGGCCGCTAGCGGGGGGTTAAATGAGCAGTTCTTC	CASSLAASGGLNEQFF